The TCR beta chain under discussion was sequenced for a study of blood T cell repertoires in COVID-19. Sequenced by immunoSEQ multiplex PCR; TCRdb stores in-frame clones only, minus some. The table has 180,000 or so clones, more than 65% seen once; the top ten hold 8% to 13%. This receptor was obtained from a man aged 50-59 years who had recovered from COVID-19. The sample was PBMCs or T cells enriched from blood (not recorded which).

CDR3 DNA: TGTGCCAGCAGTTTATGGCCGGACAGGGCATCTGGGGCCAACGTCCTGACTTTC. This sequence encodes CASSLWPDRASGANVLTF. The chain uses TRBV27 and TRBJ2-6, with 8 bases that match TRBD1. CDR1 is MNHEY and CDR2 is SMNVEV in the germline V gene (reference sequence). V lost 1 base, J lost 1 base, and 6 bases stayed unmatched. The CDR3 totals 18 residues.